The subject of this entry is one TCR beta chain. Participant age was about 18 to 100 years, and participants resided in 25 or so US areas. V was clipped by 1 base and J by 7 bases, with 16 bases between them. There are 15 residues in the CDR3. CDR1 and CDR2 (germline): SGHAT, FQNNGV. This sample was included in a study of blood T cell repertoires in COVID-19. Whole-study context: T cells, B-cell-depleted T cells, or PBMCs supplied cDNA or gDNA.

Generated by immunoSEQ multiplex PCR, the TCRdb table keeps only in-frame clones and is missing some. This sample carries a few hundred thousand clones, around 86% of them seen once, and the ten largest clones take approximately 1.6%. This sequence joins TRBV11-2 and TRBJ1-2, with D possibly being TRBD1 (6 bases). The sequencing input was PBMCs or T cells enriched from blood (not recorded which). The TCR comes from a man aged 40-49 years who had recovered from COVID-19. The chain's CDR3 is CASSLGAGVIAGYTF. In DNA, the CDR3 is TGTGCCAGCAGCTTAGGGGCAGGGGTTATAGCTGGCTACACCTTC.